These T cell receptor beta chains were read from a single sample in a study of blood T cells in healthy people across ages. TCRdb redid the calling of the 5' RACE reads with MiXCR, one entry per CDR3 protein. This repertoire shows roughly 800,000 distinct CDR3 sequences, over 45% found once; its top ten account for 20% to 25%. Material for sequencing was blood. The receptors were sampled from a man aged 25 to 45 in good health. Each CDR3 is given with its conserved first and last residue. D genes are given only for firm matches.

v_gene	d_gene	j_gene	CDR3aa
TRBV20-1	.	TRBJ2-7	CSARPSTGTYPYEQYF
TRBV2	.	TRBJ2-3	CASRAGFGVGDTQYF
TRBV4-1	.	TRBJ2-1	CASSQDLGHNNNEQFF
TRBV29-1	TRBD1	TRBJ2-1	CSVEDQTGQGRPGEQFF
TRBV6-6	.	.	CATGTWGEQYF
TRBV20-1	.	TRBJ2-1	CSALSNEQFF
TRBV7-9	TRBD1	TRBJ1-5	CASSSGTGARGQPQHF
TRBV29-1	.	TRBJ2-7	CSVLTGPSYEQYF
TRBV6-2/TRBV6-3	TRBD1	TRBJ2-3	CASAPTGLEDTQYF
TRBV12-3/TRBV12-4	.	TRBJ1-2	CASSFLGLINYGYTF
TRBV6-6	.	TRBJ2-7	CASRDSRSVYEQYF
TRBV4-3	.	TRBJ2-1	CASSQDRAAPPGYNEQFF
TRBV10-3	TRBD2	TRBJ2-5	CAISDRTSGRTEETQYF
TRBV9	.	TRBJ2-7	CASSVSRGGLREQYF
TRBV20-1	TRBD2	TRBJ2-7	CSSPGRFSGEQYF
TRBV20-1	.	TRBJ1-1	CSIRDDTEAFF
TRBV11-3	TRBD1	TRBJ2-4	CASSDRPGQGSTAYF
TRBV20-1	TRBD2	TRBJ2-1	CSAGWREKTYNEQFF
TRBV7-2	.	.	CASSQRRIPAAEQYF
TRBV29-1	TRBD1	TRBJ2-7	CSATGDRDYEQYF
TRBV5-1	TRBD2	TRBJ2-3	CASSLPSGPLDTDTQYF
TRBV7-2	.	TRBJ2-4	CASSLARDWNIQYF
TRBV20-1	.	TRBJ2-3	CSAQGSSGPDTQYF
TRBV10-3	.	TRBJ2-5	CAISDSRGRGLETRYF
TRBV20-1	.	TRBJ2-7	CSARDWSSYEQYF
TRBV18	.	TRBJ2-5	CASSPQAKTAPGVETQYF
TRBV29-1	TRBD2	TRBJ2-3	CSVETSGRDTQYF
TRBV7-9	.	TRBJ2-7	CASSLPNYEQYF
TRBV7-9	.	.	CASSAPGNTYEQYF
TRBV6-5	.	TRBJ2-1	CASSYRGEQFF
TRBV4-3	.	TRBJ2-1	CASSQKRWDEQFF
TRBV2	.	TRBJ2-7	CAARAVLSYEQYF
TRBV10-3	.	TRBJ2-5	CAIGGLDKETQYF
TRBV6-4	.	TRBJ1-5	CASSDSTGQPQHF
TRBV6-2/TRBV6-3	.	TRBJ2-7	CASRTPPSYEQYF
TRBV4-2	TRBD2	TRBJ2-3	CASSQALAGSGTDTQYF